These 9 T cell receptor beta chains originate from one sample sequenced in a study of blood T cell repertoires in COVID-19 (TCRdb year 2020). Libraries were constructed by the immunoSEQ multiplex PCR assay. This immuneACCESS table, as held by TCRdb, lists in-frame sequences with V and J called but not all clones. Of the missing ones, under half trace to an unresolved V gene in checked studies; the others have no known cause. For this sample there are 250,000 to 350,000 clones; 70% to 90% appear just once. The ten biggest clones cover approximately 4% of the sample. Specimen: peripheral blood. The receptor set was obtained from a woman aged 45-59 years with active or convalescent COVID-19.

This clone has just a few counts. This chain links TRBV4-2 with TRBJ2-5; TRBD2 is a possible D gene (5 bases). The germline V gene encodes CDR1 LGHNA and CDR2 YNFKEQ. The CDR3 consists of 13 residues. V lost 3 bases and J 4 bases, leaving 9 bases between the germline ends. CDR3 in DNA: TGTGCCAGCAGCCAGGTAGCGACAGAGACCCAGTACTTC. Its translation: CASSQVATETQYF.

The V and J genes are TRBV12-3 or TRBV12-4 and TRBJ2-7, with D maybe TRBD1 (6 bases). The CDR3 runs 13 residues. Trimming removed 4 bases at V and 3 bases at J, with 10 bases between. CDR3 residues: CASSSRGYYEQYF. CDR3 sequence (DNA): TGTGCCAGCAGTTCCAGGGGATACTACGAGCAGTACTTC.

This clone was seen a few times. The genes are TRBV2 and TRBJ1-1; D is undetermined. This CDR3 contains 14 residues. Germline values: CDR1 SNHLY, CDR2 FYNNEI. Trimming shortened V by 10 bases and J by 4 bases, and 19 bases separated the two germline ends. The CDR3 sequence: CATLGNWHFTEAFF. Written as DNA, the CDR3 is TGTGCCACCCTGGGCAATTGGCACTTCACTGAAGCTTTCTTT.

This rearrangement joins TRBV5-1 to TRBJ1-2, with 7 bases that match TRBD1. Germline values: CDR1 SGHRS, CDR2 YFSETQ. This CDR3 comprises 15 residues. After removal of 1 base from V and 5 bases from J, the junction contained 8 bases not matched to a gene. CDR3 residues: CASSLSAETGYGYTF. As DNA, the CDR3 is TGCGCCAGCAGCTTGAGTGCTGAGACAGGGTATGGCTACACCTTC.

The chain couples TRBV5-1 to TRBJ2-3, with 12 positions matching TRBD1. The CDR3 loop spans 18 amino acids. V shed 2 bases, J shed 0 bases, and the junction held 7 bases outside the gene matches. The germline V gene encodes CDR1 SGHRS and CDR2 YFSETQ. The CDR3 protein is CASSFGTGGVQSTDTQYF. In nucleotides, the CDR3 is TGCGCCAGCAGCTTCGGGACAGGGGGCGTTCAGAGCACAGATACGCAGTATTTT.

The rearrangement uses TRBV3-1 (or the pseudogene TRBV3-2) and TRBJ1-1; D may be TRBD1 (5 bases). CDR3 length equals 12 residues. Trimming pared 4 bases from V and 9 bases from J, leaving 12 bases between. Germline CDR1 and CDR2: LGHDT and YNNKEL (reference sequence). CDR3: CASSRGEQKAFF. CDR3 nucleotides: TGTGCCAGCAGCCGGGGGGAACAGAAAGCTTTCTTT.

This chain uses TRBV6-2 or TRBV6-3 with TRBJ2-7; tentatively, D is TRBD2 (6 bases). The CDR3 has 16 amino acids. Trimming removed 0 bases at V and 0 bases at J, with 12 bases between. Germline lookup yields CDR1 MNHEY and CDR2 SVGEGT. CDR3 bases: TGTGCCAGCAGTTACTCTAGCGGATCCCGCTCCTACGAGCAGTACTTC. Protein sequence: CASSYSSGSRSYEQYF.

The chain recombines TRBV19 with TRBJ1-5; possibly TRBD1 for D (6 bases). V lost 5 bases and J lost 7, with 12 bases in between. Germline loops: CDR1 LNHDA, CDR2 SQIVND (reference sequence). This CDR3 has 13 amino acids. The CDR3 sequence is CASSHRVWQPQHF. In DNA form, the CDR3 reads TGTGCCAGTAGTCACAGGGTATGGCAGCCCCAGCATTTT.

The CDR3 here is CATLKPGLAGGSTDTQYF. In nucleotides, the CDR3 is TGTGCCACCTTAAAACCGGGACTAGCGGGAGGAAGCACAGATACGCAGTATTTT. The rearrangement joins TRBV28 to TRBJ2-3, with 15 bases lining up with TRBD2. The CDR3 loop spans 18 amino acids. Trimming cost V 10 bases and J 0 bases; bases outside gene matches: 11. CDR1 and CDR2 (germline): MDHEN, SYDVKM.